In its sample, the clone carrying this T cell receptor (beta chain) was seen many times. The hyperthyroidism was newly diagnosed and had lasted under 2 months; the patients were aged 18 to 65. Fresh peripheral blood, roughly 9.6 ml, was the source of the PBMCs. The data derive from a study of T cells in Graves' hyperthyroidism and ophthalmopathy. Background on the study: Peripheral blood was obtained at initial diagnosis, preceding any treatment.

From germline, CDR1 is MNHEY and CDR2 SVGEGT. Trimming at V came to 6 bases and at J to 2 bases, leaving 4 bases not matched to a gene. The length of the CDR3 is 15 residues. The CDR3 regions of TCR beta were amplified from RNA transcripts. HTBI primers were the set used in a first-round RT-PCR of the TCR CDR3. Each CDR3 protein is one row after TCRdb ran MiXCR on the multiplex PCR reads. The repertoire consists of hundreds of thousands of distinct CDR3 sequences, with approximately 14% occurring once and the leading ten covering roughly 10%. The clonotype was recovered from a woman in her late teens or twenties with Graves' hyperthyroidism. Input material: blood. The V and J genes are TRBV6-2 or TRBV6-3 and TRBJ2-7; 13 bases line up with TRBD2. The CDR3 here is CASRTGLAGAYEQYF. CDR3 DNA sequence: TGTGCCAGCAGAACCGGACTAGCGGGAGCCTACGAGCAGTACTTC.